This T cell receptor beta chain stems from a study of tumor-infiltrating lymphocytes in primary liver carcinoma (dated by TCRdb to between 2016 and 2019). In the study overall: Of the five patients, three men and two women aged 30 to 69 years, four had hepatocellular carcinoma and one had combined HCC and intrahepatic cholangiocarcinoma. TCRbeta repertoire sequencing covered roughly 35 specimens from 5 patients: 25 or so tumor regions, 5 adjacent noncancerous liver tissues and 5 peripheral blood samples. Each sample produced about 3.5 to 8 million productive TCRbeta reads, and read depth showed no significant difference between tissue types. For each liver tumor, the study sampled five regions along with adjacent normal tissue and blood, and applied TCRbeta repertoire sequencing, expression microarrays and whole-exome sequencing. To link TCRbeta repertoire diversity to the local molecular phenotype, the 25 or so tumor region samples were profiled with Agilent mRNA microarrays. Technical replicate repertoires showed high reproducibility, with mean shared-clone rates around 0.91 and correlation coefficients above 0.95. The five patients had tumors staged T1-T3 N0M0, with maximum diameters ranging from about 4 to 11 cm. The full study reports these points: Repertoire overlap was higher between tumor regions (mean around 36%) than tumor-adjacent (around 17%) or tumor-blood (approximately 14%) pairs, consistent with antigen-driven expansion. Compared with blood, tumors had a significantly larger share of the repertoire taken up by the top 250 clones (p = 0.039). Because only the TCR beta chain was sequenced and unpaired alpha chains were not captured, true repertoire diversity is likely underestimated. Only about 7.5-25% of top clones were found in all five regions of a tumor, suggesting spatial heterogeneity of tumor-infiltrating T cells. With just a few patients in the study, the authors point out that the findings should be validated in a larger study. Comparison of CD4+ and CD8+ T cell repertoires was precluded by the use of bulk unsorted samples.

Without any cell sorting, total RNA and DNA were extracted together from roughly 20-30 mg of bulk tissue using the AllPrep DNA/RNA mini kit. Between November 2015 and March 2016, roughly five patients in China with histopathologically diagnosed primary liver carcinoma had surgical resection. Patients had chronic HBV infection and were treatment-naive at sampling. Five spatially separated regions were sampled per tumor: superior, inferior, left-lateral and right-lateral poles, plus the tumor centre. According to histology, viable tumor cells made up more than 80% of every tumor sample. Fresh tumor and adjacent tissue pieces were bisected, with one half stored in RNAlater at -80 degrees C and the other half sent for histology. The CDR3 covers 15 residues, taking in both the cysteine and the phenylalanine. Only the CDR3 DNA is retained, 45 bases long and in frame from the first base. Reading the germline V gene gives CDR1 SGHAT and CDR2 FQNNGV.

TCRbeta-specific cDNA was reverse-transcribed from 500 ng total RNA using a constant-region primer and ProtoScript II reverse transcriptase. Construction of the TCRbeta libraries relied on three nested rounds of multiplex PCR, following a slightly modified ARM-PCR procedure. Each of the first two PCR rounds ran for around 10 cycles using multiplex TRBV1-TRBV30 forward primers together with a Cbeta reverse primer. Sample barcodes and Illumina adapters were attached in a final 25-cycle PCR using Deep VentR polymerase. Before sequencing, amplicons between 200 and 500 bp were purified from gel using a QIAquick gel extraction kit. TCRbeta amplicons were sequenced on an Illumina HiSeq 2500 with 250-bp paired-end reads. In the paper's pipeline: To recover full CDR3 sequences, reads were quality-trimmed using Trimmomatic v0.33 and paired reads were then merged using FLASH v1.2.11. V, D and J germline segments were assigned to the rearranged TCRbeta sequences by MiGEC v1.2.1b. Clonotype statistics, along with Shannon-Wiener diversity indices, were calculated using VDJtools v1.0.0. To cut down on sampling bias, every analysis after diversity analysis relied on just the 250 most abundant clonotypes from each sample. The raw public reads went through TCRdb reprocessing: fastp at Q25, MiXCR clone calling, in-frame beta chains kept. Identical CDR3 proteins give one entry, which carries the most common genes and DNA. The V and J calls and clone size are TCRdb's, not the authors'. Across this sample there are around 70,000 distinct CDR3 sequences, with 60% to 75% seen only once. Clones ranked in the top ten supply 25% to 30% of the sample.

Points on this clonotype: What this receptor recognizes is not known. One end of the junction does not line up with germline, which may come from a read error.

Recombination linked TRBV11-2 to TRBJ2-2; 7 bases in the middle match TRBD2. Sequencing was done on a sample of liver tumor tissue from sampling region 4. Explained via the paper, the cell subset or site label denotes: tumor region T4, right-lateral pole. This sequence originates from a man aged 35 to 55 with primary liver carcinoma and hepatitis B virus infection. The DNA sequence is as follows: TGTGCCAGCAACATTACGTACGGAAAGAGCGGGGAGCTGGTTTTT. It is translated as CASNITYGKSGELVF.